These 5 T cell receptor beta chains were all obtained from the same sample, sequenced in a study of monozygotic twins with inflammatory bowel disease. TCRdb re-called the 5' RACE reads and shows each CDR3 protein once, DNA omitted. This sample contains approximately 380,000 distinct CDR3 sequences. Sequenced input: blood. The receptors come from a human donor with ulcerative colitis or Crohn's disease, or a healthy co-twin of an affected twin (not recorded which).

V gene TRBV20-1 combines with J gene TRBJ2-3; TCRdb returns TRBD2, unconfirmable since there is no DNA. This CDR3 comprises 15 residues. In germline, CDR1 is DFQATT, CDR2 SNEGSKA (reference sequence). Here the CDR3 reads CSASSSGGAADTQYF.

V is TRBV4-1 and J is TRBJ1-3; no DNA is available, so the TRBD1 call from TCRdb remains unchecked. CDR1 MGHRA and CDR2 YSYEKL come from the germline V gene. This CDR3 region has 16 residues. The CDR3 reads CASSQDPGATGNTIYF.

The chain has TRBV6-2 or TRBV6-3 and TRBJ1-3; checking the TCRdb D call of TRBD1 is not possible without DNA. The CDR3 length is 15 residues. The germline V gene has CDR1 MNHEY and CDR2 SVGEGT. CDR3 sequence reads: CASSAQLISGNTIYF.

The CDR3 here is CSARAQGAGANVLTF. The genes are TRBV20-1 and TRBJ2-6; TCRdb proposes TRBD1, but this gene call is untestable without DNA. In germline, CDR1 is DFQATT, CDR2 SNEGSKA (reference sequence). The CDR3 runs 15 residues.

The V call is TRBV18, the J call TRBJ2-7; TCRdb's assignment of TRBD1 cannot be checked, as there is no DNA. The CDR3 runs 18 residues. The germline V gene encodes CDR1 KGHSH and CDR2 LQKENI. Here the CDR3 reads CASSPARSKQGTPYEQYF.